This TCR beta chain was documented in a study of response to subunit inactivated influenza vaccine. With V trimmed by 0 bases and J by 8 bases, 4 bases remained unmatched. This CDR3 contains 14 residues. Germline V CDR1 and CDR2: SGDLS, YYNGEE. TCRdb processed the RT-PCR reads anew with MiXCR; each CDR3 protein has one entry. The sample yields some 200,000 distinct CDR3 sequences, 10% to 15% seen once. A further study also used this sample, focusing on T cells expressing NK-cell markers. That work states: For TCR beta, cDNA was produced by 5'RACE template switching with UMIs. Clarity on HCMV specificity was lacking for the expanded NKG2C+ T cell clones.

The TCR was taken from a man aged 45-60 years who received an inactivated influenza vaccine. The chain joins TRBV9 to TRBJ2-1; 8 bases are shared with TRBD2. The source material was CD8+ T cells sorted from PBMCs, sampled less than 13 days after vaccination. CDR3 coding DNA: TGTGCCAGCAGCGTAGGGACTAGCACTCATGAGCAGTTCTTC. This sequence encodes CASSVGTSTHEQFF.